The present T cell receptor beta chain was sequenced within a study of Ad26.COV2.S vaccination and SARS-CoV-2 variants. Study-level background: Intramuscularly, Ad26.COV2.S was given either once or twice, 56 days apart. The study's findings and limits: After vaccination, substantial breadth of spike-specific CD8+ and CD4+ responses was reported.

As for treatment: roughly 18 received Ad26.COV2.S at low or high dose, single or two shots; 5 received placebo; per-sample allocation not given. On day 63 after the first injection, vaccine and placebo recipients gave samples. Its platform was an Ad26 vector, and its expressed antigen was Wuhan-strain SARS-CoV-2 spike. This CDR3 is 13 amino acids long. Deletions cut 5 bases from V and 7 bases from J, with 12 bases between. Germline-derived CDR1 and CDR2 are MNHEY and SVGAGI. Assay used: immunoSEQ multiplex PCR; TCRdb lists only in-frame clones, some missing. The data contain hundreds of thousands of clones, 89% of them singletons. Details on this clone: The antigen is unknown.

The genes are TRBV6-5 and TRBJ1-5, with D perhaps TRBD1 (5 bases). Specimen: peripheral blood, collected in a trial of Ad26.COV2.S vaccine versus placebo. The sequence came from a person aged 18-65 years who received the Ad26.COV2.S COVID-19 vaccine or a placebo. CDR3 in amino acids: CASSRGTEQPQHF. The CDR3 DNA is TGTGCCAGCAGTCGGGGGACGGAACAGCCCCAGCATTTT.